The entry below gives a single T cell receptor beta chain sequence along with its context. This receptor's antigen is unknown. No per-base quality is available; no much larger clone lies one base away. TCRbeta CDR3 regions were amplified from genomic DNA using the immunoSEQ Assay, a bias-controlled multiplex PCR. The authors processed their data as follows. Nucleated cell counts per sample were estimated from amplification of reference gene primers within the assay. To quantify the absolute abundance of each unique TCRbeta CDR3 rearrangement, sequence reads were collapsed and filtered. For each sample, productive Simpson clonality was calculated as the square root of Simpson's diversity index across productive rearrangements. Held by TCRdb, this immuneACCESS table contains in-frame sequences only and omits some clones. Under half of the omission traces to an unresolved V gene where checked; the cause of the rest is unknown. V and J calls and clone size follow that table, whereas D and trimming were derived from the DNA. This sample gives about 440,000 clones in total; 75% to 90% of them show up just once. The ten largest clones capture around 4.5% of the sample.

This entry is derived from a study of blood T cell repertoires in COVID-19 (dated by TCRdb to the early 2020s). About the full investigation: Samples covering the acute and convalescent phases of COVID-19 were provided by collaborators in the United States, Italy and Spain. The dataset comprised deeply sampled blood TCRbeta repertoires from subjects exposed to, actively infected with, or recovered from COVID-19. The material from the prospective study consisted of cDNA or gDNA derived from T cells, B-cell-depleted T cells, or PBMCs. Samples were obtained from the ongoing ImmuneRACE study (first 160 participants) and from approximately 1,200 subjects provided by 6 global collaborators. The sample metadata nearly always contained a de-identified subject ID, COVID-19 status, age in years and sex. Where available, HLA class I and class II types were obtained from metadata supplied by the sample provider rather than from assay-based typing. The repertoires were made available in a free public database intended to serve as a resource for research on the immune response to SARS-CoV-2.

On the study overall, not on this receptor specifically: The quantity of clinical and demographic metadata differed by source and by participant and was supplied without curation.

Each collaborating institution followed its own protocols to collect whole blood in K2EDTA tubes. For TCRbeta analysis, collaborator samples were shipped as frozen whole blood, as isolated PBMCs, or as DNA extracted from either sample type. V gives up 3 bases and J gives up 2 bases, and the segment between their germline ends measures 11 bases. In the germline V gene (reference sequence), CDR1 corresponds to LGHDT and CDR2 to YNNKEL. From the cysteine up to the phenylalanine, the CDR3 has a length of 15 residues. Just the 45-base CDR3 DNA is kept, in frame starting at base 1. The sequenced material came from peripheral blood. Recombination connected TRBV3-1 (or the pseudogene TRBV3-2) to TRBJ2-4; too little of a D gene remains to name it. This sequence originates from a woman between 25 and 40 years old with acute or convalescent COVID-19. CDR3 loop: CASSQGRPPKNIQYF. The DNA is TGTGCCAGCAGCCAGGGCAGGCCCCCCAAAAACATTCAGTACTTC.